This T cell receptor (beta chain) was captured in a study of PD-1 blockade in classical Hodgkin lymphoma. Whole-study results and caveats: Significantly greater TCR diversity emerged by C4D1 in CD4+ cells but not CD8+ cells.

TCRdb's table, derived via immunoSEQ multiplex PCR, lists solely in-frame clones and lacks some. The table has some 25,000 clones, 67% seen once. Remarks on this clone: Its specificity is not known.

Trimming stripped 4 bases from V and 7 bases from J, with 12 bases between. The CDR3 contains 13 residues. CDR1 is SGHTS and CDR2 is YDEGEE in the germline V gene. Autologous stem cell transplantation was followed by relapse in every patient, and brentuximab vedotin exposure varied. This sequence joins TRBV5-8 and TRBJ2-1, with D hard to call. The sample consisted of peripheral blood mononuclear cells (PBMCs), taken before the second cycle of nivolumab. The sequence was obtained from a human donor with classical Hodgkin lymphoma. CDR3 nucleotides: TGTGCCAGCAGCCTTTCAGCGTGGAATGAGCAGTTCTTC. The encoded protein is CASSLSAWNEQFF.